Presented here are 17 T cell receptor beta chains from one specimen sequenced in a study of a mutant IDH1 vaccine in newly diagnosed glioma (dated by TCRdb to 2020 to 2022). The label giving this sample's time point can be read as: week 35, safety follow-up. A 20-mer mutant IDH1 peptide at 300 micrograms in Montanide made up each vaccine dose, which was injected subcutaneously together with topical imiquimod. No antigen has been identified for these receptors. The protocol used for the library was the immunoSEQ multiplex PCR assay. Held by TCRdb, this immuneACCESS table contains in-frame sequences only and omits some clones. Under half of the omission traces to an unresolved V gene where checked; the cause of the rest is unknown. This sample comprises about 68,000 clones, roughly 84% of them detected only once. The ten largest clones capture more than 10% of the sample. This specimen consisted of PBMCs, obtained from a glioma patient whose treatment included an IDH1 peptide vaccine. The receptor set was obtained from a man between 18 and 35 years old with glioma.

The rearrangement uses TRBV7-9 and TRBJ2-5; no reliable D call. This CDR3 has 13 residues. The V gene lost 1 base and the J gene lost 7 bases, with 10 bases spanning the gap. In germline, CDR1 is SEHNR, CDR2 FQNEAQ (reference sequence). The CDR3 protein is CASSLVPPGTQYF. CDR3 nucleotides: TGTGCCAGCAGCTTAGTACCCCCGGGGACCCAGTACTTC.

The gene calls are TRBV7-9 and TRBJ1-5; 7 bases line up with TRBD1. The V gene end was trimmed by 0 bases and the J gene end by 7 bases; junction bases not matched to a gene: 3. CDR1 is SEHNR, CDR2 FQNEAQ, per germline (reference sequence). The CDR3 loop spans 14 amino acids. Here the CDR3 DNA reads TGTGCCAGCAGCTTAGCTTTACAGGGGCAGCCCCAGCATTTT. Protein: CASSLALQGQPQHF. Full variable domain (remainder filled in from reference TRBV7-9 and TRBJ1-5): DTGVSQNPRHKITKRGQNVTFRCDPISEHNRLYWYRQTLGQGPEFLTYFQNEAQLEKSRLLSDRFSAERPKGSFSTLEIQRTEQGDSAMYLCASSLALQGQPQHFGDGTRLSIL.

V usage is TRBV30 and J usage is TRBJ2-7; 12 nucleotides align to TRBD2. The germline V gene has CDR1 GTSNPN and CDR2 SVGIG (reference sequence). V was clipped by 5 bases and J by 4 bases; unmatched bases: 6. The CDR3 spans 14 residues. CDR3 nucleotides: TGTGCCTGGGGAGGGACTAGCGGGTTGTACGAGCAGTACTTC. Amino acid sequence: CAWGGTSGLYEQYF.

The chain joins TRBV7-9 to TRBJ2-2; 9 bases agree with TRBD1. The CDR3 sequence is 15 residues long. With 5 bases clipped from V and 5 bases from J, the junction kept 6 bases outside the gene matches. CDR1 is SEHNR and CDR2 is FQNEAQ in the germline V gene (reference sequence). CDR3 DNA sequence: TGTGCCAGCAGCGCGCTTGGGACAGGGACCGGGGAGCTGTTTTTT. Residues: CASSALGTGTGELFF. Full variable domain (outside the CDR3, taken from reference TRBV7-9 and TRBJ2-2): DTGVSQNPRHKITKRGQNVTFRCDPISEHNRLYWYRQTLGQGPEFLTYFQNEAQLEKSRLLSDRFSAERPKGSFSTLEIQRTEQGDSAMYLCASSALGTGTGELFFGEGSRLTVL.

The V call is TRBV6-5, the J call TRBJ1-1, with a possible D match to TRBD1 (6 bases). Germline V gene sequence: CDR1 MNHEY, CDR2 SVGAGI. The ends were cut back, 6 bases at V and 3 bases at J, with 11 bases in the middle. The CDR3 loop spans 13 amino acids. As DNA, the CDR3 is TGTGCCAGCAGCCCAGGGGATTACACTGAAGCTTTCTTT. This codes for CASSPGDYTEAFF.

Worth noting for this clone: The junction differs from germline at one of its ends, possibly a read error. The genes are TRBV6-1 and TRBJ2-7; tentative D call: TRBD2 (5 bases). CDR1 is MNHNS and CDR2 is SASEGT in the germline V gene. The CDR3 has 12 residues. DNA of the CDR3: TGTGCCAGTGACGAGGCTGGGGATGGGAGCGGCTTC. Translation: CASDEAGDGSGF.

The gene calls are TRBV12-5 and TRBJ2-7; the D gene is possibly TRBD1 (6 bases). CDR3 length: 14 residues. Germline-derived CDR1 and CDR2 are LGHNT and FRNRAP. The V and J ends lost 0 bases and 5 bases respectively, with 11 bases between them. CDR3: CASGLVVGANEQYF. DNA for the CDR3: TGTGCTAGTGGTTTGGTGGTGGGGGCGAACGAGCAGTACTTC.

The rearrangement joins TRBV5-6 to TRBJ2-7, with 7 nucleotides matching TRBD1. CDR3 length equals 15 residues. Germline values: CDR1 SGHDT, CDR2 YYEEEE. J was trimmed by 0 bases and V by 0 bases; bases with no gene match: 3. CDR3 nucleotide sequence: TGTGCCAGCAGCTTGGACAGGGGAACCTCCTACGAGCAGTACTTC. This codes for CASSLDRGTSYEQYF.

The chain employs TRBV9 and TRBJ1-1; D is unclear. CDR1 and CDR2 from the germline V gene are SGDLS and YYNGEE. CDR3 length: 14 residues. Deletions cut 0 bases from V and 2 bases from J, with 8 bases between. CDR3 DNA sequence: TGTGCCAGCAGCGTAGCCGACGCCAACACTGAAGCTTTCTTT. Amino acid sequence: CASSVADANTEAFF.

A single count supports this clone. The genes are TRBV5-5 and TRBJ2-3; D assignment may be TRBD1 or TRBD2 (5 bases each). CDR3 size: 14 residues. V gave up 4 bases and J gave up 5 bases, with 14 bases separating them. Germline V gene sequence: CDR1 SGHKS, CDR2 YYEKEE (reference sequence). This CDR3 reads CASSLSGTGDTQYF. The CDR3 DNA sequence: TGTGCCAGCAGCCTGTCCGGGACCGGAGATACGCAGTATTTT.

This clone was seen only a few times. The chain recombines TRBV19 with TRBJ1-1, with D tentatively TRBD1 (5 bases). The CDR3 sequence is 14 residues long. V was pared by 6 bases and J by 4 bases, with 15 bases between. Germline assignment: CDR1 LNHDA and CDR2 SQIVND (reference sequence). The CDR3 reads CASSPGGYGTEAFF. In DNA form, the CDR3 reads TGTGCCAGTAGCCCTGGGGGGTACGGCACTGAAGCTTTCTTT. Looking up the rest from reference TRBV19 and TRBJ1-1 gives the full variable domain: DGGITQSPKYLFRKEGQNVTLSCEQNLNHDAMYWYRQDPGQGLRLIYYSQIVNDFQKGDIAEGYSVSREKKESFPLTVTSAQKNPTAFYLCASSPGGYGTEAFFGQGTRLTVV.

The CDR3 nucleotides read TGTGCCAGCAGTTTAATCCAAGAGACCCAGTACTTC. Its translation is CASSLIQETQYF. The V call is TRBV28, the J call TRBJ2-5; D ambiguous. Germline values: CDR1 MDHEN, CDR2 SYDVKM. V dropped 2 bases and J dropped 1 base, with 2 bases sitting between them. CDR3 length equals 12 residues.

The chain recombines TRBV28 with TRBJ2-7; 9 bases align to TRBD1. The CDR3 totals 15 residues. Germline V gene data show CDR1 as MDHEN and CDR2 as SYDVKM. V gave up 4 bases and J gave up 5 bases; unmatched junction bases: 9. CDR3 nucleotide sequence: TGTGCCAGCAGTTCAGGGGGGACAGGGAAGGACGAGCAGTACTTC. This translates into CASSSGGTGKDEQYF.

The genes are TRBV7-2 and TRBJ1-1, with D maybe TRBD1 (6 bases). CDR3 length: 14 amino acids. The V end lost 5 bases, the J end lost 8 bases, and 18 bases lay between the germline ends. Per germline, CDR1 SGHTA and CDR2 FQGNSA. CDR3 protein: CASSPTLWGAEAFF. The CDR3 DNA reads as TGTGCCAGCAGCCCCACCCTATGGGGGGCGGAAGCTTTCTTT. Drawing the rest from reference TRBV7-2 and TRBJ1-1, the complete variable domain is GAGVSQSPSNKVTEKGKDVELRCDPISGHTALYWYRQSLGQGLEFLIYFQGNSAPDKSGLPSDRFSAERTGGSVSTLTIQRTQQEDSAVYLCASSPTLWGAEAFFGQGTRLTVV.

The genes are TRBV18 and TRBJ1-2, with 8 nucleotides matching TRBD1. Germline V CDR1 and CDR2: KGHSH, LQKENI. V was clipped by 6 bases and J by 3 bases; unmatched bases: 3. This CDR3 has 13 residues. The CDR3: CASSQGADYGYTF. The CDR3 DNA reads TGTGCCAGCTCCCAGGGGGCTGACTATGGCTACACCTTC.

The CDR3 region is CASSPGSRRGYNEQFF. The CDR3 nucleotides are TGTGCCAGCAGCCCCGGGAGTCGGCGGGGTTACAATGAGCAGTTCTTC. The chain joins TRBV2 to TRBJ2-1; TRBD2 might be the D (6 bases). Trimming pared 6 bases from V and 4 bases from J, leaving 19 bases between. CDR1 and CDR2 from the germline V gene are SNHLY and FYNNEI. The CDR3 is 16 amino acids.

This clone appeared once. V usage is TRBV10-3 and J usage is TRBJ2-1, with TRBD2 identical over 7 bases. CDR1 and CDR2 from the germline V gene are ENHRY and SYGVKD. J was trimmed by 0 bases and V by 5 bases; bases with no gene match: 10. The CDR3 loop spans 17 amino acids. CDR3 in DNA: TGTGCCATCAGTACACTCCAAACTAGCGCCTCCTACAATGAGCAGTTCTTC. This sequence encodes CAISTLQTSASYNEQFF.